This TCR beta chain was sequenced during a study of blood T cells in healthy people across ages. The V gene's germline CDR1 is SGHDT and CDR2 YYEEEE. Trimming took off 4 bases at V and 3 bases at J, with 10 bases between the two ends. The CDR3 is 14 amino acids. Donor samples were obtained from healthy Caucasian individuals from Russia, aged roughly 6 to 90. Staff drew about 10 milliliters of peripheral blood from each donor. A sample-barcoded 5' primer and a J-beta primer mix were used in a second PCR of roughly 7 to 11 cycles. One entry per CDR3 protein, called by TCRdb with MiXCR from the 5' RACE reads. This repertoire shows 250,000 to 300,000 distinct CDR3 sequences, 25% to 30% found once; its top ten account for 29%.

This clonotype originated in a woman aged 70-85 years in good health. This chain joins TRBV5-6 and TRBJ2-2, with D unclear. Source material: blood. CDR3 loop: CASSTPYYTGELFF. In DNA, the CDR3 is TGTGCCAGCAGCACCCCATACTACACCGGGGAGCTGTTTTTT. Based on the CDR3 plus reference TRBV5-6 and TRBJ2-2, the full variable domain is DAGVTQSPTHLIKTRGQQVTLRCSPKSGHDTVSWYQQALGQGPQFIFQYYEEEERQRGNFPDRFSGHQFPNYSSELNVNALLLGDSALYLCASSTPYYTGELFFGEGSRLTVL.